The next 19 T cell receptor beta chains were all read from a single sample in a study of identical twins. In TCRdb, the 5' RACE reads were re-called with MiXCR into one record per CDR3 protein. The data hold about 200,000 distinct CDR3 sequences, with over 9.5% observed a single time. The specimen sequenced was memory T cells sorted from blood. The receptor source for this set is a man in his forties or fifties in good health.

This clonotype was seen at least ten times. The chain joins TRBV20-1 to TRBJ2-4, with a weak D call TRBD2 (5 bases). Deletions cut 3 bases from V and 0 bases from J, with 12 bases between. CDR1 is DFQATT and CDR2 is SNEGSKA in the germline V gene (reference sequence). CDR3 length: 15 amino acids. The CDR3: CSASRPGSAKNIQYF. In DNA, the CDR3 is TGCAGTGCTAGTCGTCCGGGATCAGCCAAAAACATTCAGTACTTC.

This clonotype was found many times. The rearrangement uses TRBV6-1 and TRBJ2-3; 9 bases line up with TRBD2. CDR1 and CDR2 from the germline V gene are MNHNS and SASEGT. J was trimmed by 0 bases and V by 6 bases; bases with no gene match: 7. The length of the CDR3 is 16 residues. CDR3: CASRRTSEVSTDTQYF. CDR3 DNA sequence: TGTGCCAGCAGAAGGACTAGCGAGGTGAGCACAGATACGCAGTATTTT.

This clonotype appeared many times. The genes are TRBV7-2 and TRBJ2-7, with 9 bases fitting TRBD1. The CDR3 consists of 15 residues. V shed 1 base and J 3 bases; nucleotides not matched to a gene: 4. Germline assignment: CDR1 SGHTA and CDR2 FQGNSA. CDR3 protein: CASSLGGTGNYEQYF. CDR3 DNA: TGTGCCAGCAGCTTAGGTGGGACAGGGAACTACGAGCAGTACTTC.

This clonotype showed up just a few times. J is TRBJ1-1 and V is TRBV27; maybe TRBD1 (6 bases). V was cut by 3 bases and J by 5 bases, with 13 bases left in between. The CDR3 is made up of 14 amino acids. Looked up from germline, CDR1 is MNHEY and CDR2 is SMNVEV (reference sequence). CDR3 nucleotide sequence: TGTGCCAGCAGTTTTCTTCAGGGGCAGACTGAAGCTTTCTTT. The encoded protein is CASSFLQGQTEAFF.

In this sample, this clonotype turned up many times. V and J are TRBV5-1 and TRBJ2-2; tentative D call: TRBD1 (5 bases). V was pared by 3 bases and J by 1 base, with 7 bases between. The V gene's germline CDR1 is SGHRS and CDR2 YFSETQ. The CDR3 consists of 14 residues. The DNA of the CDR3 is TGCGCCAGCAGCTCCCAGGGGAACACCGGGGAGCTGTTTTTT. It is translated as CASSSQGNTGELFF.

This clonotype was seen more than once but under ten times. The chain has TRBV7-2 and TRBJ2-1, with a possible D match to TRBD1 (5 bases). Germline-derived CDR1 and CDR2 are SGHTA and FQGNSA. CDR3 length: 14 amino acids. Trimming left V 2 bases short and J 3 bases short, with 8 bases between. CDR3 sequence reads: CASSLIRDYNEQFF. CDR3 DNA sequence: TGTGCCAGCAGCTTAATCAGGGACTACAATGAGCAGTTCTTC.

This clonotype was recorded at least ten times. CDR3 residues: CASSQVGSAGGGYTF. The CDR3, as DNA: TGTGCCAGCAGCCAAGTGGGATCCGCTGGCGGGGGCTACACCTTC. The rearrangement joins TRBV3-1 to TRBJ1-2; D ambiguous. Germline V gene sequence: CDR1 LGHDT, CDR2 YNNKEL (reference sequence). The CDR3 length is 15 residues. Deletions cut 1 base from V and 8 bases from J, with 17 bases between.

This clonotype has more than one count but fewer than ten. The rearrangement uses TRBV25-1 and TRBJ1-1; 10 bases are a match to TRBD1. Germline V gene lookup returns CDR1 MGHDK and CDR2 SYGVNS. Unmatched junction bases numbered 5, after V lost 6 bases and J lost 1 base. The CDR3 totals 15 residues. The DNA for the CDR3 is TGTGCCAGCAGGCCGGACAGGGGGAAGAACACTGAAGCTTTCTTT. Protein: CASRPDRGKNTEAFF. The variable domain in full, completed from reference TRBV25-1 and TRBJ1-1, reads EADIYQTPRYLVIGTGKKITLECSQTMGHDKMYWYQQDPGMELHLIHYSYGVNSTEKGDLSSESTVSRIRTEHFPLTLESARPSHTSQYLCASRPDRGKNTEAFFGQGTRLTVV.

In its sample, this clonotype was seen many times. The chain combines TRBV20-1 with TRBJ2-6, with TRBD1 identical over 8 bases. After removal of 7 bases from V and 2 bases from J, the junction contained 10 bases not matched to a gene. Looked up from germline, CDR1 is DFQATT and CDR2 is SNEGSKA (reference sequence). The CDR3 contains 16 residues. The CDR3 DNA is TGCAGTGTCAAAGGGACAGGTCGTCCTGGGGCCAACGTCCTGACTTTC. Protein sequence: CSVKGTGRPGANVLTF.

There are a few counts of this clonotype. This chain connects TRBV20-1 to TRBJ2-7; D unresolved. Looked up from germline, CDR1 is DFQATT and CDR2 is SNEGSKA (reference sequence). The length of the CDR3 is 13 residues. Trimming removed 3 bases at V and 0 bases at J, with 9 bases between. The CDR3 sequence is CSARVRTSYEQYF. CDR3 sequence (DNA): TGCAGTGCTAGGGTCAGGACCTCCTACGAGCAGTACTTC.

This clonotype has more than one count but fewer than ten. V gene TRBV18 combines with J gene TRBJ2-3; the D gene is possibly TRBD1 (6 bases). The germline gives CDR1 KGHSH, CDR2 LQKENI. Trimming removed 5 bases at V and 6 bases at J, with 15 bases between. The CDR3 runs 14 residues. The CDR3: CASSSQGSADTQYF. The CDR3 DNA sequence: TGTGCCAGCTCATCACAGGGATCTGCTGATACGCAGTATTTT.

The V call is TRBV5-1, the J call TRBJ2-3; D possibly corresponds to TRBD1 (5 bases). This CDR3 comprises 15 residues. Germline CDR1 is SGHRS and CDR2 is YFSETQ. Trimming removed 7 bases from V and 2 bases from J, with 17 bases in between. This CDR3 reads CASCVFSTDTDTQYF. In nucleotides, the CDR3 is TGCGCCAGCTGCGTATTCTCGACAGACACAGATACGCAGTATTTT.

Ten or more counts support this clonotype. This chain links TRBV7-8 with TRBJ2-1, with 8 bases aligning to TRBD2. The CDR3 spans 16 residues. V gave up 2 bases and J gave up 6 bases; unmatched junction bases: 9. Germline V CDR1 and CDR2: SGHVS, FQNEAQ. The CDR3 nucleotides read TGTGCCAGCAGCTTACCCCCGGGACTAGGAAGCAATGAGCAGTTCTTC. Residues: CASSLPPGLGSNEQFF.

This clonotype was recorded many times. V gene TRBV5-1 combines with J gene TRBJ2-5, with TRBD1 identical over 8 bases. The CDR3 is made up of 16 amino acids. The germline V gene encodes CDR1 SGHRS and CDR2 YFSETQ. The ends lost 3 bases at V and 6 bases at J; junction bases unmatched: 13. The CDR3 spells CASSWSLGQGSKTQYF. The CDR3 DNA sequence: TGCGCCAGCAGCTGGAGCCTCGGACAGGGCTCGAAGACCCAGTACTTC.

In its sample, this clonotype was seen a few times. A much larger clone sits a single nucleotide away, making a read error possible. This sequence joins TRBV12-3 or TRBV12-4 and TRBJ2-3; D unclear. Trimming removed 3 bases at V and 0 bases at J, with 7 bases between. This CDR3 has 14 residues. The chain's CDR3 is CASSFVSSTDTQYF. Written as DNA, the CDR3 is TGTGCCAGCAGTTTTGTGTCTAGCACAGATACGCAGTATTTT.

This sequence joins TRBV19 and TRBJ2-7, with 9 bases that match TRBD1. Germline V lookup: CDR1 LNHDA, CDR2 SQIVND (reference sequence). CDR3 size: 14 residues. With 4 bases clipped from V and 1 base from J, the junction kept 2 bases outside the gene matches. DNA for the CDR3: TGTGCCAGTAGTAGAGGACAGGGGTCCTACGAGCAGTACTTC. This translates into CASSRGQGSYEQYF.

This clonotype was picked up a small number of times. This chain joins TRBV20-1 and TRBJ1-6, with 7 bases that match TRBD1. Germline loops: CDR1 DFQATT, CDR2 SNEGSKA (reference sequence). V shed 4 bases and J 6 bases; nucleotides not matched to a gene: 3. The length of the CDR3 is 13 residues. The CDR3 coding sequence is TGCAGTGCTACCCCAGGGGGTAATTCACCCCTCCACTTT. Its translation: CSATPGGNSPLHF.

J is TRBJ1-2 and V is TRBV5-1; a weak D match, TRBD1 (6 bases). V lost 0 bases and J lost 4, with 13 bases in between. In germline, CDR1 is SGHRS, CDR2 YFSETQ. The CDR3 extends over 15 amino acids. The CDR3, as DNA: TGCGCCAGCAGCTTGGAGACAGGAGGGTCCTATGGCTACACCTTC. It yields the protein CASSLETGGSYGYTF.

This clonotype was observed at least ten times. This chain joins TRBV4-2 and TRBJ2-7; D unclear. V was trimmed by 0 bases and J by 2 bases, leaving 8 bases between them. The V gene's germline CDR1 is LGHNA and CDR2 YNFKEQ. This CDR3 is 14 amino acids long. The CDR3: CASSQDGHTYEQYF. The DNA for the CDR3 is TGTGCCAGCAGCCAAGACGGTCATACCTACGAGCAGTACTTC.